The subject of this entry is one T cell receptor (beta chain). Its antigen is not known. Time point reported: peripheral blood 6 weeks after treatment start. Each patient's cancer was a locally advanced or metastatic urothelial carcinoma. The data derive from a study of PD-L1 blockade in urothelial cancer. Study-level information: Analyses used blood from 3 weeks (second dose) and 6 weeks after treatment start.

Profiled with immunoSEQ multiplex PCR; TCRdb holds only in-frame clones, not every one. The repertoire includes more than 60,000 clones, roughly 90% of them detected once, and around 10% sits in the top ten. The V gene lost 5 bases and the J gene lost 2 bases, with 10 bases spanning the gap. Germline V CDR1 and CDR2: KGHSH, LQKENI. This CDR3 contains 13 residues. Overall study findings and caveats: Pretreatment TCR clonality in blood under the median foretold superior survival. Stronger expansion of tumor-associated clones in blood at 3 weeks distinguished durable-benefit patients.

This sequence was found in a man aged 60 to 75 with urothelial cancer. This rearrangement joins TRBV18 to TRBJ2-7; possible D gene TRBD1, 6 bases. Material: PBMCs, obtained around atezolizumab (anti-PD-L1) treatment. The CDR3 DNA reads as TGTGCCAGCTCAGGGGACACCACCTACGAGCAGTACTTC. Translating gives CASSGDTTYEQYF. Full variable domain (rest looked up from reference TRBV18 and TRBJ2-7): NAGVMQNPRHLVRRRGQEARLRCSPMKGHSHVYWYRQLPEEGLKFMVYLQKENIIDESGMPKERFSAEFPKEGPSILRIQQVVRGDSAAYFCASSGDTTYEQYFGPGTRLTVT.